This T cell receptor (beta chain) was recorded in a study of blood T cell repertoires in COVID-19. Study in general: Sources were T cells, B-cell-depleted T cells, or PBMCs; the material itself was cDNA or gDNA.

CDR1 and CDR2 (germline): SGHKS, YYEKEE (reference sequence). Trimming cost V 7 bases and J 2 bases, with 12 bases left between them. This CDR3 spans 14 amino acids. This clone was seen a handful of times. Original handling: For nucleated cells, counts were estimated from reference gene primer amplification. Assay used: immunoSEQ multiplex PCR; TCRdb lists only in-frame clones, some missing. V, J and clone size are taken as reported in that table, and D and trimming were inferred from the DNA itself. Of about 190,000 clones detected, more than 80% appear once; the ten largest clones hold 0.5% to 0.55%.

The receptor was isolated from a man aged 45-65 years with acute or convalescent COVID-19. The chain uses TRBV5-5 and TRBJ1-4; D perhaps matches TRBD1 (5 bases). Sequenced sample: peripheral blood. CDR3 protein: CASGMGLTNEKLFF. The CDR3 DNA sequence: TGTGCCAGCGGGATGGGACTGACTAATGAAAAACTGTTTTTT.